These T cell receptor beta chains were read from a single sample in a study of T cell changes during pregnancy in multiple sclerosis. This table comes from immunoSEQ multiplex PCR, and its TCRdb copy is limited to in-frame clones, with some not included. The sample lists roughly 69,000 clones, around 90% occurring once. Here the sequenced sample was peripheral blood, taken in the third trimester of pregnancy. These receptors were obtained from a female donor with multiple sclerosis, enrolled in a pregnancy study. Each CDR3 is given with its conserved first and last residue. Each record gives: V gene, J gene, clone size, D gene, CDR3 protein, CDR3 DNA. A D gene is named only where the DNA matches it firmly. Size is stated for part of the rows, as once, few or many counts, or as a class when the clone is expanded.

>TRBV28|TRBJ2-1|NA|TRBD2
CATSRIAGSHSYNEQFF
TGTGCCACCAGTAGGATAGCGGGGTCCCACTCCTACAATGAGCAGTTCTTC
>TRBV30|TRBJ2-7|NA|TRBD1
CAWKDRVSPYEQYF
TGTGCCTGGAAAGACAGGGTTTCCCCCTACGAGCAGTACTTC
>TRBV10-1|TRBJ2-7|NA|TRBD2
CASSDPGGGRPYEQYF
TGCGCCAGCAGCGACCCCGGGGGGGGTAGGCCGTACGAGCAGTACTTC
>TRBV2|TRBJ1-2|few|NA
CASTGGSHGYTF
TGTGCCAGCACCGGAGGGTCTCATGGCTACACCTTC
>TRBV20-1|TRBJ1-4|few|NA
CSASGREKLFF
TGCAGTGCTTCCGGGAGAGAAAAACTGTTTTTT
>TRBV5-8|TRBJ2-4|NA|NA
CASSLFSQAKNIQYF
TGTGCCAGCAGCTTGTTCAGTCAAGCCAAAAACATTCAGTACTTC
>TRBV19|TRBJ2-3|NA|TRBD2
CASSIGAGGNTDTQYF
TGTGCCAGTAGTATAGGAGCGGGGGGTAACACAGATACGCAGTATTTT
>TRBV5-1|TRBJ1-1|NA|NA
CASSLGGGVNTEAFF
TGCGCCAGCAGCTTGGGAGGAGGGGTTAACACTGAAGCTTTCTTT
>TRBV12-5|TRBJ1-6|NA|NA
CASGLVTSRDTNSPLHF
TGTGCTAGTGGTTTGGTAACCTCCAGGGATACGAATTCACCCCTCCACTTT
>TRBV27|TRBJ2-1|NA|NA
CASSLAGYPYNEQFF
TGTGCCAGCAGTTTAGCAGGCTATCCCTACAATGAGCAGTTCTTC
>TRBV4-3|TRBJ2-3|NA|NA
CASSQVRWVDTQYF
TGCGCCAGCAGCCAAGTGAGGTGGGTCGATACGCAGTATTTT
>TRBV10-1|TRBJ1-2|NA|NA
CASSERGGYGYTF
TGCGCCAGCAGTGAGAGAGGCGGCTATGGCTACACCTTC